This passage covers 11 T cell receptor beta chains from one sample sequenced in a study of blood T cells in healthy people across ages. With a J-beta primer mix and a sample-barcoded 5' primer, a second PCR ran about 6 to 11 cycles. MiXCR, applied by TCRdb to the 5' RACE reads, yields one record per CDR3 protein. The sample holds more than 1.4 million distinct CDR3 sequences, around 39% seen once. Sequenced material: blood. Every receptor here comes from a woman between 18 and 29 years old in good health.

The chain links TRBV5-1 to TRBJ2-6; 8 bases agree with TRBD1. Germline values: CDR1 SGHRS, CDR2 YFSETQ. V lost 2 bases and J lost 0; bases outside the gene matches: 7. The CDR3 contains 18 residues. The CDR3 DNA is TGCGCCAGCAGCTTCTCGACAGGGGCACCCTCTGGGGCCAACGTCCTGACTTTC. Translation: CASSFSTGAPSGANVLTF.

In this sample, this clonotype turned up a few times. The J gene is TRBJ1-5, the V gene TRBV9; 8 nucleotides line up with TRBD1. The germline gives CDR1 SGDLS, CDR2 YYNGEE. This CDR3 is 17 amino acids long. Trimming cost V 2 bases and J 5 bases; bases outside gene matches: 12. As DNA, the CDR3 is TGTGCCAGCAGCGTCATTGAGGACAGGGTGTTCTATCAGCCCCAGCATTTT. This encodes CASSVIEDRVFYQPQHF.

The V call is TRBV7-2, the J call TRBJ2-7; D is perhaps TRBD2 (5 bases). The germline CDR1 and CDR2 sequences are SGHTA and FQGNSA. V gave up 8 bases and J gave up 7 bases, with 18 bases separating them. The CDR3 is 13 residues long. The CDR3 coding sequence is TGTGCCAGCGTTCGGGGAATTGACAATGAGCAGTACTTC. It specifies CASVRGIDNEQYF.

The CDR3 DNA is TGTGCCAGCACACCTCTTCGAGCAGGGGGGGCTAACTATGGCTACACCTTC. Its protein is CASTPLRAGGANYGYTF. The chain joins TRBV7-2 to TRBJ1-2; 7 positions agree with TRBD1. Germline CDR1 is SGHTA and CDR2 is FQGNSA. CDR3 length equals 17 residues. With 7 bases clipped from V and 0 bases from J, the junction kept 14 bases outside the gene matches. The full variable domain, its missing parts supplied by reference TRBV7-2 and TRBJ1-2, is GAGVSQSPSNKVTEKGKDVELRCDPISGHTALYWYRQSLGQGLEFLIYFQGNSAPDKSGLPSDRFSAERTGGSVSTLTIQRTQQEDSAVYLCASTPLRAGGANYGYTFGSGTRLTVV.

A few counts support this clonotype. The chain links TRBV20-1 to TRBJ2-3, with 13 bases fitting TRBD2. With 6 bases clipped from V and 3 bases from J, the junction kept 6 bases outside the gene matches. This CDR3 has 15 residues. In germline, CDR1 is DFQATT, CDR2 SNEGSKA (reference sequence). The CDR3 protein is CSAPRTSGRTDTQYF. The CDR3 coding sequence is TGCAGTGCCCCCAGGACTAGCGGGAGAACAGATACGCAGTATTTT.

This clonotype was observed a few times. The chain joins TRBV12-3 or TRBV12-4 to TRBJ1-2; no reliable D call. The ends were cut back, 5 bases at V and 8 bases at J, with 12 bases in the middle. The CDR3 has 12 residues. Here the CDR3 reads CASSPVGRGYTF. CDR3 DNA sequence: TGTGCCAGCAGTCCGGTCGGGCGAGGCTACACCTTC.

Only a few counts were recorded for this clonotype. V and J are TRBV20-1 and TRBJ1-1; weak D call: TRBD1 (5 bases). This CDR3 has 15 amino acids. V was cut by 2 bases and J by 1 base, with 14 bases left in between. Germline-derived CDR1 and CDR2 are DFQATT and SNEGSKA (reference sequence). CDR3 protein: CSARPRGTWNTEAFF. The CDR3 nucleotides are TGCAGTGCTAGACCCCGGGGCACCTGGAACACTGAAGCTTTCTTT.

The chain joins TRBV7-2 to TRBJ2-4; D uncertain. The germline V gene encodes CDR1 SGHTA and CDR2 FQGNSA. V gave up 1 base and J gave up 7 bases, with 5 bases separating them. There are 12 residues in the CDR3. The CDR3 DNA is TGTGCCAGCAGCTTAGACGACAACATTCAGTACTTC. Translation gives CASSLDDNIQYF.

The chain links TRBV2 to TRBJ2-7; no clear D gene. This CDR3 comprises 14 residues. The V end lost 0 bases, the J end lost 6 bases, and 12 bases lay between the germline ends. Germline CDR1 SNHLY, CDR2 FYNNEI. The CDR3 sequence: CASSEAGFTSEQYF. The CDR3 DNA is TGTGCCAGCAGTGAAGCAGGTTTCACTTCCGAGCAGTACTTC.

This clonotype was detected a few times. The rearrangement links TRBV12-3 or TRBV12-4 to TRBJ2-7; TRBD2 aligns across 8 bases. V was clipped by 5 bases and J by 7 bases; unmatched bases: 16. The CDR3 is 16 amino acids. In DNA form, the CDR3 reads TGTGCCAGCAGTAAAACCGGGACTAGTTCCCTCAATGAGCAGTACTTC. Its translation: CASSKTGTSSLNEQYF.

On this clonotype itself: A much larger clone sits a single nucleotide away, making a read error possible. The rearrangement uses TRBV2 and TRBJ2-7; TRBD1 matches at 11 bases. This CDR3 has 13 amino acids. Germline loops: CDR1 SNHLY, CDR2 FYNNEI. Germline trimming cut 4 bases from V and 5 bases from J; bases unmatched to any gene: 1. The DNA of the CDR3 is TGTGCCAGCAGTGGGACAGGGGGCAACGAGCAGTACTTC. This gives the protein CASSGTGGNEQYF.